One sample yielded the 23 T cell receptor beta chains listed below, sequenced in a study of T cell responses to AZD1222 COVID-19 vaccine. Data came from immunoSEQ multiplex PCR; TCRdb stores just in-frame clones and leaves some out. The sample yields fewer than 150,000 clones, roughly 87% seen once. Source: peripheral blood, taken on day 0 of AZD1222 vaccination. The receptor source for this set is an adult in good health.

In its sample, this clone was seen a few times. The genes are TRBV27 and TRBJ2-7; 11 positions match TRBD1. The CDR3 consists of 14 residues. Germline lookup yields CDR1 MNHEY and CDR2 SMNVEV (reference sequence). The J segment lost 6 bases and the V segment lost 4 bases, leaving 5 bases of the junction unmatched. The DNA of the CDR3 is TGTGCCAGCAGTTGGGACAGGGGGTTTGGCGAGCAGTACTTC. This codes for CASSWDRGFGEQYF.

The chain uses TRBV28 and TRBJ1-2; perhaps TRBD1 as D (6 bases). The CDR3 contains 12 residues. V was pared by 10 bases and J by 9 bases, with 18 bases between. CDR1 MDHEN and CDR2 SYDVKM come from the germline V gene. CDR3 in DNA: TGTGCCACCACGGATTGGGGGGGCAGCTACACCTTC. Translating it yields CATTDWGGSYTF.

This chain uses TRBV30 with TRBJ2-5; 7 bases match TRBD2. The CDR3 has 12 residues. V dropped 3 bases and J dropped 5; count of bases not matched to a gene: 3. Per germline, CDR1 GTSNPN and CDR2 SVGIG (reference sequence). The CDR3 sequence: CAWSAGGETQYF. CDR3 in DNA: TGTGCCTGGAGCGCCGGGGGGGAGACCCAGTACTTC.

This clone was seen more than once but under ten times. The chain combines TRBV11-3 with TRBJ2-4; D is unclear. Between the trimmed V and J ends, which lost 0 bases and 0 bases, there was a span of 9 bases. CDR1 and CDR2 from the germline V gene are SGHNT and YENEEA. CDR3 size: 16 residues. CDR3 in DNA: TGTGCCAGCAGCTTAGAGCATGGGATAGCCAAAAACATTCAGTACTTC. Translating it yields CASSLEHGIAKNIQYF.

This clone was detected once. V gene TRBV5-1 combines with J gene TRBJ1-1, with D uncertain. The CDR3 has 16 amino acids. V was shortened by 0 bases and J by 1 base, with 13 bases between the two germline ends. Germline CDR1 reads SGHRS; CDR2 reads YFSETQ. CDR3: CASSLAVTARNTEAFF. The CDR3 DNA follows: TGCGCCAGCAGCTTGGCCGTCACAGCAAGGAACACTGAAGCTTTCTTT.

The rearrangement links TRBV5-6 to TRBJ2-5; D not resolved. CDR1 and CDR2 from the germline V gene are SGHDT and YYEEEE. V lost 0 bases and J lost 2, with 5 bases in between. The CDR3 is 13 residues long. CDR3 sequence reads: CASSLDGQETQYF. CDR3 in DNA: TGTGCCAGCAGCTTGGACGGGCAAGAGACCCAGTACTTC.

The chain joins TRBV20-1 to TRBJ2-7; 8 bases map to TRBD2. Per germline, CDR1 DFQATT and CDR2 SNEGSKA (reference sequence). This CDR3 spans 14 amino acids. The J segment lost 2 bases and the V segment lost 3 bases, leaving 6 bases of the junction unmatched. CDR3 nucleotides: TGCAGTGCTAGTTCGGGGGGGGTCACCTACGAGCAGTACTTC. Its translation is CSASSGGVTYEQYF.

This chain links TRBV2 with TRBJ2-3; D remains ambiguous. Germline assignment: CDR1 SNHLY and CDR2 FYNNEI. Trimming took 5 bases from V and 2 from J, leaving 11 bases between them. CDR3 length: 14 amino acids. In DNA form, the CDR3 reads TGTGCCAGCAGTTTGGGCGGAATCACAGATACGCAGTATTTT. It encodes CASSLGGITDTQYF.

The chain joins TRBV7-9 to TRBJ2-7, with D tentatively TRBD1 (6 bases). This CDR3 has 15 amino acids. CDR1 is SEHNR, CDR2 FQNEAQ, per germline (reference sequence). The ends were cut back, 1 base at V and 5 bases at J, with 15 bases in the middle. DNA for the CDR3: TGTGCCAGCAGCTTAGAGAGCGGCAGGGGCCACGAGCAGTACTTC. Its translation: CASSLESGRGHEQYF. The full variable domain, with the rest looked up from reference TRBV7-9 and TRBJ2-7, is DTGVSQNPRHKITKRGQNVTFRCDPISEHNRLYWYRQTLGQGPEFLTYFQNEAQLEKSRLLSDRFSAERPKGSFSTLEIQRTEQGDSAMYLCASSLESGRGHEQYFGPGTRLTVT.

This chain links TRBV2 with TRBJ1-2; perhaps TRBD1 as D (6 bases). V was pared by 4 bases and J by 4 bases, with 7 bases between. This CDR3 has 12 residues. Germline loops: CDR1 SNHLY, CDR2 FYNNEI. DNA of the CDR3: TGTGCCAGCAGTGCAGGGGTCTATGGCTACACCTTC. Translating gives CASSAGVYGYTF.

V usage is TRBV19 and J usage is TRBJ2-1; 10 bases align to TRBD2. The CDR3 is made up of 15 amino acids. The germline CDR1 and CDR2 sequences are LNHDA and SQIVND (reference sequence). J was trimmed by 8 bases and V by 7 bases; bases with no gene match: 11. This chain's CDR3 is CASTHRGLATDEQFF. DNA for the CDR3: TGTGCCAGTACCCATCGGGGACTAGCGACCGATGAGCAGTTCTTC.

This sequence joins TRBV3-1 (or the pseudogene TRBV3-2) and TRBJ1-1; 10 nucleotides match TRBD1. V shed 6 bases and J 7 bases; nucleotides not matched to a gene: 8. The germline CDR1 and CDR2 sequences are LGHDT and YNNKEL (reference sequence). This CDR3 has 14 residues. CDR3 protein: CASSRQGASSEAFF. The CDR3 nucleotides read TGTGCCAGCAGTCGACAGGGGGCAAGTAGTGAAGCTTTCTTT.

The chain uses TRBV6-5 and TRBJ1-2; D unclear. Germline CDR1 and CDR2: MNHEY and SVGAGI. V lost 4 bases and J lost 8, with 20 bases in between. CDR3 length equals 15 residues. Written as DNA, the CDR3 is TGTGCCAGCAGTTCACGGATGGCTACCCCGGGGGGCTACACCTTC. Translating gives CASSSRMATPGGYTF.

The gene calls are TRBV27 and TRBJ2-1; TRBD2 matches at 11 bases. The CDR3 has 15 residues. The germline CDR1 and CDR2 sequences are MNHEY and SMNVEV (reference sequence). J was trimmed by 7 bases and V by 7 bases; bases with no gene match: 9. Here the CDR3 DNA reads TGTGCCAGCACCTCAATAGCGGGGGGGCTGAATGAGCAGTTCTTC. Encoded protein: CASTSIAGGLNEQFF.

The chain uses TRBV24-1 and TRBJ2-5; the D gene is possibly TRBD2 (6 bases). Between the trimmed V and J ends, which lost 2 bases and 2 bases, there was a span of 14 bases. CDR1 is KGHDR and CDR2 is SFDVKD in the germline V gene. The length of the CDR3 is 16 residues. The DNA for the CDR3 is TGTGCCACCAGTGATTGGAGGGTGACAGATCAAGAGACCCAGTACTTC. The encoded protein is CATSDWRVTDQETQYF.

The chain joins TRBV12-3 or TRBV12-4 to TRBJ2-1; TRBD2 might be the D (6 bases). V lost 10 bases to trimming and J lost 9 bases, with 13 bases between them. The CDR3 consists of 11 residues. The CDR3 coding sequence is TGTGCCATTTCTTACGGGGGTGAGCAGTTCTTC. Translated: CAISYGGEQFF.

V and J are TRBV4-1 and TRBJ1-2; D is undetermined. CDR1 is MGHRA, CDR2 YSYEKL, per germline. The CDR3 loop spans 14 amino acids. V was clipped by 4 bases and J by 4 bases, with 13 bases between them. The CDR3 nucleotides read TGCGCCAGCAGCCCGGGTTACCTCTTCTATGGCTACACCTTC. Encoded protein: CASSPGYLFYGYTF.

The chain is built from TRBV27 and TRBJ1-6; D is undetermined. Germline V gives CDR1 MNHEY, CDR2 SMNVEV (reference sequence). The CDR3 covers 15 residues. V was pared by 6 bases and J by 7 bases, with 16 bases between. CDR3: CASSRGRKGNSPLHF. For the CDR3, the DNA is TGTGCCAGCAGCCGTGGGCGTAAAGGCAATTCACCCCTCCACTTT.

The chain joins TRBV2 to TRBJ1-1; TRBD1 matches 7 bases. Trimming removed 3 bases from V and 0 bases from J; junction bases left unmatched: 7. From germline, CDR1 is SNHLY and CDR2 FYNNEI. This CDR3 is built from 16 residues. The CDR3 coding sequence is TGTGCCAGCAGTGAGGTCCAGGGGGAATTGAACACTGAAGCTTTCTTT. Translating it yields CASSEVQGELNTEAFF.

The J gene is TRBJ1-5, the V gene TRBV18; tentative D call: TRBD1 (6 bases). V shed 1 base and J shed 1 base, with 8 bases lying between them. The CDR3 has 15 amino acids. From germline, CDR1 is KGHSH and CDR2 LQKENI. CDR3 nucleotides: TGTGCCAGCTCACCACAGGGGGTCAGCAATCAGCCCCAGCATTTT. Amino acid sequence: CASSPQGVSNQPQHF.

The rearrangement links TRBV12-3 or TRBV12-4 to TRBJ1-2, with no clear D. Trimming took off 1 base at V and 3 bases at J, with 6 bases between the two ends. This CDR3 comprises 13 residues. CDR3 region: CASSLGAYYGYTF. The CDR3 bases are TGTGCCAGCAGTTTAGGGGCTTACTATGGCTACACCTTC.

The CDR3 DNA reads as TGTGCCACTGCCTGGCAGCCGAACACTGAAGCTTTCTTT. As protein: CATAWQPNTEAFF. The chain couples TRBV2 to TRBJ1-1; D is undetermined. Trimming shortened V by 10 bases and J by 1 base, and 13 bases separated the two germline ends. The CDR3 consists of 13 residues. Germline V gene data show CDR1 as SNHLY and CDR2 as FYNNEI.

The rearrangement uses TRBV5-4 and TRBJ2-3; unclear D gene. V lost 0 bases and J 2 bases, leaving 10 bases between the germline ends. Germline V gives CDR1 SGHNT, CDR2 YYREEE (reference sequence). The CDR3 length is 15 residues. The CDR3 bases are TGTGCCAGCAGCTTGGCCAAGAGACTCACAGATACGCAGTATTTT. Translated, it gives CASSLAKRLTDTQYF.